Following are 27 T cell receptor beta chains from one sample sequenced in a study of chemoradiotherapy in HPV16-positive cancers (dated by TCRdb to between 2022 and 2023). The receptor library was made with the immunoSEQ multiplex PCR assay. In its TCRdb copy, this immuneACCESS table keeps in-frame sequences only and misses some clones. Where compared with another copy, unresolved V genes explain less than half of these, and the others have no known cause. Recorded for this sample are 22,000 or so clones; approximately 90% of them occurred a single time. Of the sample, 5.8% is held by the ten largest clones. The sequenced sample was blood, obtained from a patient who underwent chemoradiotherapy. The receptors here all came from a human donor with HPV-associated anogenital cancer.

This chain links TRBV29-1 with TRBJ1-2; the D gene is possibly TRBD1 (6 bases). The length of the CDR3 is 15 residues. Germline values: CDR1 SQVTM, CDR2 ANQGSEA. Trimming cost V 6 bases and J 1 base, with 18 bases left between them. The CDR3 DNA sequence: TGCAGCGTGGCCAATCGGGGGCCCCTTAACTATGGCTACACCTTC. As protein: CSVANRGPLNYGYTF.

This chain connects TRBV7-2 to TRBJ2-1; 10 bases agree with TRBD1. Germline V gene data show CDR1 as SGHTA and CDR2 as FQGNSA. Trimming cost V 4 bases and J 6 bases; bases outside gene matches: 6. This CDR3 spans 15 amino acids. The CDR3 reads CASSSDRGLINEQFF. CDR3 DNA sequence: TGTGCCAGCAGCTCAGACAGGGGGCTAATCAATGAGCAGTTCTTC.

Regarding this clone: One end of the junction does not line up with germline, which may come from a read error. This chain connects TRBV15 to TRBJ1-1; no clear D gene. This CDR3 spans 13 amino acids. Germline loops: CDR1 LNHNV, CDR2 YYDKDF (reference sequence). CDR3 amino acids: CATSRDLAEGQFF. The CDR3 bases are TGTGCCACCAGCAGAGATCTGGCCGAGGGCCAGTTTTTT.

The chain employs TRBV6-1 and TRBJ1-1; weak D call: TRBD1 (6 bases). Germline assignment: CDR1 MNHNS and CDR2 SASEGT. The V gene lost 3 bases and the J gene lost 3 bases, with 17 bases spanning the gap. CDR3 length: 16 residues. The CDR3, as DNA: TGTGCCAGCAGTGACGGACAGCGCTTTCAGGACACTGAAGCTTTCTTT. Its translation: CASSDGQRFQDTEAFF.

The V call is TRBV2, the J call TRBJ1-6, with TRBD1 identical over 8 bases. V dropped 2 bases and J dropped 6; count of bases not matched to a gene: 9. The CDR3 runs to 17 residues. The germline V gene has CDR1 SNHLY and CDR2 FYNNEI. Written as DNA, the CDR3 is TGTGCCAGCAGTGAATATTTTGGGGGACAGGCTAATTCACCCCTCCACTTT. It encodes CASSEYFGGQANSPLHF.

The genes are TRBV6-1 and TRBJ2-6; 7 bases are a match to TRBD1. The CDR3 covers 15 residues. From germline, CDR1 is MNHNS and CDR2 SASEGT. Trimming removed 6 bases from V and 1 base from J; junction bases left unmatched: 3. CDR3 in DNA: TGTGCCAGCAGACCGGGACAGTCTGGGGCCAACGTCCTGACTTTC. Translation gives CASRPGQSGANVLTF.

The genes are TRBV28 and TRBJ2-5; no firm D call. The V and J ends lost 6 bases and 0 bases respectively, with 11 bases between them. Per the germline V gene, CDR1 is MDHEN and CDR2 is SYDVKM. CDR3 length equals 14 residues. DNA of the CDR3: TGTGCCAGCAGCCCTTTGGAGTACCAAGAGACCCAGTACTTC. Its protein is CASSPLEYQETQYF.

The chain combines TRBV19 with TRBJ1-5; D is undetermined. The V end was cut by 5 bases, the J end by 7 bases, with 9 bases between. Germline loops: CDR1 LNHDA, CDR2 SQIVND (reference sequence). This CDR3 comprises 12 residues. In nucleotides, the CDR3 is TGTGCCAGTAGTCCCCCAAACCAGCCCCAGCATTTT. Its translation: CASSPPNQPQHF. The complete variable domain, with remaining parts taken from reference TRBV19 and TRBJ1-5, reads DGGITQSPKYLFRKEGQNVTLSCEQNLNHDAMYWYRQDPGQGLRLIYYSQIVNDFQKGDIAEGYSVSREKKESFPLTVTSAQKNPTAFYLCASSPPNQPQHFGDGTRLSIL.

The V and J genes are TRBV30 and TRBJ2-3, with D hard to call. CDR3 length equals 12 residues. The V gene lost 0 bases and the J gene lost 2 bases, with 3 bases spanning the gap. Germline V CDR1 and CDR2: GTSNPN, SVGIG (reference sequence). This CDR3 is CAWSVATDTQYF. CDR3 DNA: TGTGCCTGGAGTGTAGCCACAGATACGCAGTATTTT. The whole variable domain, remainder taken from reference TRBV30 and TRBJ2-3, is SQTIHQWPATLVQPVGSPLSLECTVEGTSNPNLYWYRQAAGRGLQLLFYSVGIGQISSEVPQNLSASRPQDRQFILSSKKLLLSDSGFYLCAWSVATDTQYFGPGTRLTVL.

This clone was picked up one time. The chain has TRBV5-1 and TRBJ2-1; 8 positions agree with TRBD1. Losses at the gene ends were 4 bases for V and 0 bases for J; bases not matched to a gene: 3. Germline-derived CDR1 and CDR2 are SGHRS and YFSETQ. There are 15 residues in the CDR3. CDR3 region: CASSAGQVSYNEQFF. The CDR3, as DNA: TGCGCCAGCAGCGCGGGACAGGTCTCCTACAATGAGCAGTTCTTC.

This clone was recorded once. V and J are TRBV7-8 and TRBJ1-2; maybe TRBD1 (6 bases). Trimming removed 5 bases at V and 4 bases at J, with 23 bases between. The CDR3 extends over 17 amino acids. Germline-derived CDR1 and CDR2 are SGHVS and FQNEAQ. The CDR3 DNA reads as TGTGCCAGCAGCGCGAGTTTGGGAGACAGGAAGGCCTATGGCTACACCTTC. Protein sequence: CASSASLGDRKAYGYTF.

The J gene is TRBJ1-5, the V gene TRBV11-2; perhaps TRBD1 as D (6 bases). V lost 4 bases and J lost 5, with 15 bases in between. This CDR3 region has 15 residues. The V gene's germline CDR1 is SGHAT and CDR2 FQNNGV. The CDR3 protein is CASSSEGGKDQPQHF. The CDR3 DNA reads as TGTGCCAGCAGCTCGGAAGGGGGGAAGGATCAGCCCCAGCATTTT.

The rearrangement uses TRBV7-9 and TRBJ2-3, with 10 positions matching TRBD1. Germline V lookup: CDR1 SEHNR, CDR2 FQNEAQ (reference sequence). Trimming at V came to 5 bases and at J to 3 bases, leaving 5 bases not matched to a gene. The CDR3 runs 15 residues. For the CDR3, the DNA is TGTGCCAGCAGCCCAGGGGACAGGGGAACAGATACGCAGTATTTT. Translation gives CASSPGDRGTDTQYF.

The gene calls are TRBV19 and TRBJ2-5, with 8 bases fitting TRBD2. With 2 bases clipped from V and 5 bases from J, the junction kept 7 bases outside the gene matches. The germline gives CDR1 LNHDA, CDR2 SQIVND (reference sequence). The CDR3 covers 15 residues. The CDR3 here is CASSIQGPGGETQYF. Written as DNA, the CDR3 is TGTGCCAGTAGTATACAGGGTCCGGGAGGGGAGACCCAGTACTTC.

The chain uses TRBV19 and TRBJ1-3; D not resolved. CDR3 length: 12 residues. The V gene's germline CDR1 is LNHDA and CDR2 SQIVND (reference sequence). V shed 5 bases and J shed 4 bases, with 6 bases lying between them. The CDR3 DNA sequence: TGTGCCAGTAGTCTAGCGGGAAACACCATATATTTT. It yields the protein CASSLAGNTIYF.

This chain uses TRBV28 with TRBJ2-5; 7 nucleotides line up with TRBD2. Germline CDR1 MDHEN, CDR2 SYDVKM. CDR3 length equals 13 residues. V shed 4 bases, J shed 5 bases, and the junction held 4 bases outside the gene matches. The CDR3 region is CASSSGLVETQYF. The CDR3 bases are TGTGCCAGCAGTTCCGGACTAGTGGAGACCCAGTACTTC.

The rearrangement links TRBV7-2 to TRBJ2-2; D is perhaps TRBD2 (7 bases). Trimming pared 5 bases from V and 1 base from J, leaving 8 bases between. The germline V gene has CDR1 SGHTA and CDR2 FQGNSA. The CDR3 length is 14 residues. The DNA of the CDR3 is TGTGCCAGCAGCAGGGGGGGGAACACCGGGGAGCTGTTTTTT. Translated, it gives CASSRGGNTGELFF.

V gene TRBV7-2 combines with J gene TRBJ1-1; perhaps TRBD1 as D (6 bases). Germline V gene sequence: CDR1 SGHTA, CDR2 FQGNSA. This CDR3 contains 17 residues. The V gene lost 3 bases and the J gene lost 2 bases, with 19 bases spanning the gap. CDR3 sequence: CASSFFFVRGRNTEAFF. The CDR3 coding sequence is TGTGCCAGCAGCTTTTTTTTTGTCAGGGGCCGAAACACTGAAGCTTTCTTT.

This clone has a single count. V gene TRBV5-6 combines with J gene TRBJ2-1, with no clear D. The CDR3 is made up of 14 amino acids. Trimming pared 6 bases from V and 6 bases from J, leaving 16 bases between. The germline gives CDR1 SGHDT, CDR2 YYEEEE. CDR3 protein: CASIQGLVPNEQFF. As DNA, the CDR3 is TGTGCCAGCATTCAAGGGCTAGTGCCCAATGAGCAGTTCTTC.

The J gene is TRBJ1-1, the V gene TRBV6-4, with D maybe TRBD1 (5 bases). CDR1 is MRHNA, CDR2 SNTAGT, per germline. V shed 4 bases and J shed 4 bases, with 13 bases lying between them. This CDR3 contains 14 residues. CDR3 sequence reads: CASSVTGYITEAFF. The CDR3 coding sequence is TGTGCCAGCAGTGTCACAGGATACATCACTGAAGCTTTCTTT.

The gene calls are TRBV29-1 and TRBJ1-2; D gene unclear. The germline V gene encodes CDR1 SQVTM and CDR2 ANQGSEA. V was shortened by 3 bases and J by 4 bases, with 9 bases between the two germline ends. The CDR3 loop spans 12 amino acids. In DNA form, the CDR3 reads TGCAGCGTTGAGGGGAATACCTATGGCTACACCTTC. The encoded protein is CSVEGNTYGYTF.

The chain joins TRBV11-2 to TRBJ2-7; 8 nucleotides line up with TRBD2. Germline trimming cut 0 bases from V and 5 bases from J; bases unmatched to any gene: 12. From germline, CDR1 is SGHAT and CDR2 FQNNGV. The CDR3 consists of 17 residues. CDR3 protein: CASSLEAGGLLRDEQYV. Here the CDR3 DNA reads TGTGCCAGCAGCTTAGAGGCGGGGGGACTCCTTCGGGACGAGCAGTACGTC.

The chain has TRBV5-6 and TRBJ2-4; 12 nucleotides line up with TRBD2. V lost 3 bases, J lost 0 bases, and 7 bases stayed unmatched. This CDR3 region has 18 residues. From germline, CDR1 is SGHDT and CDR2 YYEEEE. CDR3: CASSSTSGGYLAKNIQYF. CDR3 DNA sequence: TGTGCCAGCAGCTCTACTAGCGGGGGGTACCTAGCCAAAAACATTCAGTACTTC. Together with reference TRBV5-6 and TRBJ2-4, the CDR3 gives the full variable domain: DAGVTQSPTHLIKTRGQQVTLRCSPKSGHDTVSWYQQALGQGPQFIFQYYEEEERQRGNFPDRFSGHQFPNYSSELNVNALLLGDSALYLCASSSTSGGYLAKNIQYFGAGTRLSVL.

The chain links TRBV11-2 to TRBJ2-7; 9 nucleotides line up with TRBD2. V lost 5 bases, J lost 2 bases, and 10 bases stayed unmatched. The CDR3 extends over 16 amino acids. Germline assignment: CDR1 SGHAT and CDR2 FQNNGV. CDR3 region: CASSPGGLAPPYEQYV. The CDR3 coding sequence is TGTGCCAGCAGCCCCGGGGGACTAGCCCCCCCCTACGAGCAGTACGTC.

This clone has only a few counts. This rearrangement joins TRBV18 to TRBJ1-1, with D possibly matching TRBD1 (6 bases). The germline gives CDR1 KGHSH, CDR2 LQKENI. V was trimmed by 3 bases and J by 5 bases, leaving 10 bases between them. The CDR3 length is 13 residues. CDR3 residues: CASSPQGSTEAFF. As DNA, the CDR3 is TGTGCCAGCTCACCTCAGGGGAGTACTGAAGCTTTCTTT.

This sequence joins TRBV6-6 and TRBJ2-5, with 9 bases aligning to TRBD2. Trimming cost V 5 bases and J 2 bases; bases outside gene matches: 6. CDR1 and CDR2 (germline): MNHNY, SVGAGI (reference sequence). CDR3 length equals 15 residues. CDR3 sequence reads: CASSQPSGAQETQYF. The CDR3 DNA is TGTGCCAGCAGTCAACCTAGCGGGGCACAAGAGACCCAGTACTTC.

The CDR3 loop is CASSPSGVNYGYTF. The CDR3 nucleotides read TGTGCCAGTAGCCCATCAGGGGTAAACTATGGCTACACCTTC. V is TRBV19 and J is TRBJ1-2, with TRBD1 as a possible D gene (6 bases). There are 14 residues in the CDR3. CDR1 is LNHDA, CDR2 SQIVND, per germline (reference sequence). V lost 6 bases, J lost 2 bases, and 13 bases lay in between.